A selection of T cell receptor beta chains follows, all from one sample in a study of graft-versus-host responses after intestinal transplantation. Measured with immunoSEQ multiplex PCR; TCRdb has only the in-frame clones, and not every one. This sample has over 1,400 clones, with about 92% found just once. Sequencing used PBMCs, obtained 8 days after intestinal transplant. All receptors derive from a human patient who received an intestinal transplant, so some T cells may come from the graft donor. Both conserved end residues are part of each CDR3. Expanded clones get a size class; other rows say once, few or many, or leave the size out.

v_gene | len | abundance | CDR3aa
TRBV6-1 | 15 | - | CASSPEWTGIYGYTF
TRBV19 | 17 | - | CASSSSGTSGSGYEQFF
TRBV4-2 | 17 | - | CASSHGRWGGIWETQYF
TRBV6-6 | 13 | - | CASSYLKQVEAFF
TRBV15 | 16 | - | CATSRDTGGSYNEQFF
TRBV19 | 10 | - | CASSPSRHTF
TRBV5-1 | 14 | - | CASSQGQGAAEAFF
TRBV21-1 | 20 | - | CASSKAKAGGPSNSGNTIYF
TRBV2 | 15 | - | CASSELAGPGETQYF
TRBV9 | 13 | - | CASSVTLSGVQFF
TRBV19 | 12 | few | CASSDINQPQHF
TRBV7-7 | 15 | - | CASSSSPVPGNTIYF
TRBV5-1 | 16 | - | CASTSDIASSYNEQFF
TRBV20-1 | 11 | - | CSAERKETQYF
TRBV6-9 | 13 | once | CASSPLRDQPQHF